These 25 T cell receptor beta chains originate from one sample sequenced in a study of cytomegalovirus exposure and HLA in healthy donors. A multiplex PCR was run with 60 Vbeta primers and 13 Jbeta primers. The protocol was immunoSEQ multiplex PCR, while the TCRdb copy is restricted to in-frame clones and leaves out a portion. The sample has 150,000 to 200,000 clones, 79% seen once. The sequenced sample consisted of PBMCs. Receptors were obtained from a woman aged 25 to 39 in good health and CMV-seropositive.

This CDR3 is CASSPGQGNSPLHF. In nucleotides, the CDR3 is TGTGCCAGCAGCCCGGGACAGGGTAATTCACCCCTCCACTTT. The rearrangement joins TRBV7-2 to TRBJ1-6, with 9 bases lining up with TRBD1. Germline V gene lookup returns CDR1 SGHTA and CDR2 FQGNSA. The length of the CDR3 is 14 residues. Trimming removed 5 bases from V and 6 bases from J; junction bases left unmatched: 2.

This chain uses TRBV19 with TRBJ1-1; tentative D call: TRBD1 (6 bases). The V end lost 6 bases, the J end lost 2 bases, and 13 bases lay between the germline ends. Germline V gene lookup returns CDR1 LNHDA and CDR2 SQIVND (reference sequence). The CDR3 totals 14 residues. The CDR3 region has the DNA TGTGCCAGTAGCACCACAGGGTCCAACACTGAAGCTTTCTTT. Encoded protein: CASSTTGSNTEAFF. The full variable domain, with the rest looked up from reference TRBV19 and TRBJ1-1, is DGGITQSPKYLFRKEGQNVTLSCEQNLNHDAMYWYRQDPGQGLRLIYYSQIVNDFQKGDIAEGYSVSREKKESFPLTVTSAQKNPTAFYLCASSTTGSNTEAFFGQGTRLTVV.

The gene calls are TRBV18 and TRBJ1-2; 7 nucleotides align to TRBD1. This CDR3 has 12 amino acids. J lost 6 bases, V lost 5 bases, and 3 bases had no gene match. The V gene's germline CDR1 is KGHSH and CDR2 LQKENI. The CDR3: CASSGDSHGYTF. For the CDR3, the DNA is TGTGCCAGCTCAGGGGACAGCCATGGCTACACCTTC.

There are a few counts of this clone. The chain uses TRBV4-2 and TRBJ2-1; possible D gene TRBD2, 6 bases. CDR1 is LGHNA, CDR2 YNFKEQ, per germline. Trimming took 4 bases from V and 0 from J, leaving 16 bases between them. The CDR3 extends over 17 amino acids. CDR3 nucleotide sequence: TGTGCCAGCAGCCCTTTATCATCGGGGGTCTCCTACAATGAGCAGTTCTTC. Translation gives CASSPLSSGVSYNEQFF.

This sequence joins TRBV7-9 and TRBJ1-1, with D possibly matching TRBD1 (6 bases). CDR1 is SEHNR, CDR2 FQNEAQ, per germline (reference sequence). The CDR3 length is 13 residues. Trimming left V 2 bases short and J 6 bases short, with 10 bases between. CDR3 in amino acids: CASSLTTGAEAFF. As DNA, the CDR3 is TGTGCCAGCAGCTTAACGACAGGCGCTGAAGCTTTCTTT. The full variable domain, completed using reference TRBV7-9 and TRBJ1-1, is DTGVSQNPRHKITKRGQNVTFRCDPISEHNRLYWYRQTLGQGPEFLTYFQNEAQLEKSRLLSDRFSAERPKGSFSTLEIQRTEQGDSAMYLCASSLTTGAEAFFGQGTRLTVV.

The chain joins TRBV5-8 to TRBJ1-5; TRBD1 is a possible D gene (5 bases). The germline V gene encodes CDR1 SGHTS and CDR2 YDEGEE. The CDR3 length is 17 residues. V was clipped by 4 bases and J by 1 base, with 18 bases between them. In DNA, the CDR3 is TGTGCCAGCAGCCCCTATTATCAGGGATGGAGCAATCAGCCCCAGCATTTT. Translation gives CASSPYYQGWSNQPQHF. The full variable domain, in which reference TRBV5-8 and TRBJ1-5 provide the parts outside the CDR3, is EAGVTQSPTHLIKTRGQQATLRCSPISGHTSVYWYQQALGLGLQFLLWYDEGEERNRGNFPPRFSGRQFPNYSSELNVNALELEDSALYLCASSPYYQGWSNQPQHFGDGTRLSIL.

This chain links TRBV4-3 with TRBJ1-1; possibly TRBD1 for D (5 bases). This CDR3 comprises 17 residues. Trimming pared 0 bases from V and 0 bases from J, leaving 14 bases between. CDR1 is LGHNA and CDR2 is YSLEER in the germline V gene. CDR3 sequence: CASSQDHRGRVNTEAFF. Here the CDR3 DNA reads TGCGCCAGCAGCCAAGATCATAGGGGCCGGGTGAACACTGAAGCTTTCTTT.

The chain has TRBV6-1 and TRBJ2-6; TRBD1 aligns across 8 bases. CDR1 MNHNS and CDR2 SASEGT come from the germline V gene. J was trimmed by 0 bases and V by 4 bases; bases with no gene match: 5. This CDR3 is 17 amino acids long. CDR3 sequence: CASSGSGGISGANVLTF. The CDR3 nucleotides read TGTGCCAGCAGTGGGTCAGGGGGCATCTCTGGGGCCAACGTCCTGACTTTC.

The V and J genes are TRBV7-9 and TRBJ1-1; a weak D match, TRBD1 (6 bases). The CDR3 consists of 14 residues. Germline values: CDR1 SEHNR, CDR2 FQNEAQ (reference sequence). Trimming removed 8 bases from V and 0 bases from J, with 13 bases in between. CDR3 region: CASEDSLMNTEAFF. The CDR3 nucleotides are TGTGCCAGCGAGGACAGTCTTATGAACACTGAAGCTTTCTTT.

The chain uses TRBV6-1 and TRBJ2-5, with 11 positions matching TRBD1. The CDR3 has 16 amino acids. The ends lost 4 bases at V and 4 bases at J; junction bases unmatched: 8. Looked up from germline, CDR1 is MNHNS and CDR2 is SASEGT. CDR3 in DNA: TGTGCCAGCAGTGTCCGGACAGGGGGCAGCGGAGAGACCCAGTACTTC. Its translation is CASSVRTGGSGETQYF.

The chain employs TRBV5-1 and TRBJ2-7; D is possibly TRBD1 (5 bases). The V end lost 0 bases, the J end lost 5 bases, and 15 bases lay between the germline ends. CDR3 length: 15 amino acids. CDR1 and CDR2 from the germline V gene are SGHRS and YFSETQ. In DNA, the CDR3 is TGCGCCAGCAGCTTGGCCGTGGTGCAGGGCGACGAGCAGTACTTC. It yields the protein CASSLAVVQGDEQYF.

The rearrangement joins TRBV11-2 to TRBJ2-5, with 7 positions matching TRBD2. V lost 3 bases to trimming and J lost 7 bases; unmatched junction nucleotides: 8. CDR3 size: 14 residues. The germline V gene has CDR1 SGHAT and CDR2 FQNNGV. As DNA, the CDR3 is TGTGCCAGCAGCTTGTACGAACCGGGGGGGACCCAGTACTTC. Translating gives CASSLYEPGGTQYF.

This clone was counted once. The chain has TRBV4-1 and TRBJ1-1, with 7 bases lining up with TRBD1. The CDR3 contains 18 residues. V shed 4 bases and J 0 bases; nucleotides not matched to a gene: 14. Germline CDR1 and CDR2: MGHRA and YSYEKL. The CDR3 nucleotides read TGCGCCAGCAGCCCGGACCTGACAGGGTTCGCCATGAACACTGAAGCTTTCTTT. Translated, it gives CASSPDLTGFAMNTEAFF.

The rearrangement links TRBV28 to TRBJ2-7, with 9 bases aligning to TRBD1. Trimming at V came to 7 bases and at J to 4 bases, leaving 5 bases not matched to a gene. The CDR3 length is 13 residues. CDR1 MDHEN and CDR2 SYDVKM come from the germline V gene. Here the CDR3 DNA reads TGTGCCAGCACGCGACAGGGGGATTACGAGCAGTACTTC. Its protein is CASTRQGDYEQYF.

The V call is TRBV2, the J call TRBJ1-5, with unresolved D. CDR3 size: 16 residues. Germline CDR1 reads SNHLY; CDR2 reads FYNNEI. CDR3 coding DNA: TGTGTCAAGCATGAGGCGGCATTCGGAAGCAATCAGCCCCAGCATTTT. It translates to CVKHEAAFGSNQPQHF.

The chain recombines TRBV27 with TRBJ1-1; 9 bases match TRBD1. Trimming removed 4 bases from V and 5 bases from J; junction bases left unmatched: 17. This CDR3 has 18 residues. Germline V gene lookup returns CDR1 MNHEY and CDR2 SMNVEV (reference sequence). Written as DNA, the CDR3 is TGTGCCAGCAGTTCCGGGACAGGGATGGTACGTGGACGAACTGAAGCTTTCTTT. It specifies CASSSGTGMVRGRTEAFF.

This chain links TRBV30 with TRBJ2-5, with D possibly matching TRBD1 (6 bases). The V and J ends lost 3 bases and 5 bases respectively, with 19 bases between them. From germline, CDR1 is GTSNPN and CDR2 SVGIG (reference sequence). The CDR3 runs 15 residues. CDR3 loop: CAWSAISGGWETQYF. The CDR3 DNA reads TGTGCCTGGAGCGCCATTTCTGGGGGCTGGGAGACCCAGTACTTC.

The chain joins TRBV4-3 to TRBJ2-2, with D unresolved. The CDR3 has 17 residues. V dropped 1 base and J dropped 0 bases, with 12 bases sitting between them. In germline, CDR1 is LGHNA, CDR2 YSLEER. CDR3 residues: CASSQGASLANTGELFF. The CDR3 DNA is TGCGCCAGCAGCCAAGGGGCGAGTCTCGCGAACACCGGGGAGCTGTTTTTT.

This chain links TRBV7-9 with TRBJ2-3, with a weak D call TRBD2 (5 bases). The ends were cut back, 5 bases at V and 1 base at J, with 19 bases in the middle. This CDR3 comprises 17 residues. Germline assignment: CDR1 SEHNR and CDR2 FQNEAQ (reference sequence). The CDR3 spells CASSPLSASKGTDTQYF. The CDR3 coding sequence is TGTGCCAGCAGCCCCCTCTCCGCTAGCAAAGGCACAGATACGCAGTATTTT.

As DNA, the CDR3 is TGTGCCAGCAGCTTTGTAGGGAGCCAAGAGACCCAGTACTTC. Translation gives CASSFVGSQETQYF. V and J are TRBV7-2 and TRBJ2-5; tentative D call: TRBD2 (5 bases). Trimming pared 3 bases from V and 1 base from J, leaving 9 bases between. The CDR3 contains 14 residues. CDR1 is SGHTA, CDR2 FQGNSA, per germline.

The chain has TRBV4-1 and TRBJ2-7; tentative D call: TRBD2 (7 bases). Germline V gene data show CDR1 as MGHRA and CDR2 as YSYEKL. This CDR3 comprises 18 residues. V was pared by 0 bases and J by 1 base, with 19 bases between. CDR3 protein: CASSQEGGGAVDSYEQYF. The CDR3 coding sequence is TGCGCCAGCAGCCAAGAAGGGGGGGGCGCCGTGGATTCCTACGAGCAGTACTTC.

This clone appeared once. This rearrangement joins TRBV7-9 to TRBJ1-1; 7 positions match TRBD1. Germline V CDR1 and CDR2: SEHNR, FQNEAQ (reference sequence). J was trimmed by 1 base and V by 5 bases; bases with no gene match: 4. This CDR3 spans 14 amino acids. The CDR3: CASSPGTENTEAFF. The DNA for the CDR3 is TGTGCCAGCAGCCCAGGGACAGAGAACACTGAAGCTTTCTTT.

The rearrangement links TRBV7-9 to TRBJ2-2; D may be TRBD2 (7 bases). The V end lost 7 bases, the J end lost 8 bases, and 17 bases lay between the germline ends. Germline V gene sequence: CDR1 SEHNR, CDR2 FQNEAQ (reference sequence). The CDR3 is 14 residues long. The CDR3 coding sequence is TGTGCCAGCACCTGGGGGGGCGGGTCGGGGGAGCTGTTTTTT. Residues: CASTWGGGSGELFF. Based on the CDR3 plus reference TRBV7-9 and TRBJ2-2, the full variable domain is DTGVSQNPRHKITKRGQNVTFRCDPISEHNRLYWYRQTLGQGPEFLTYFQNEAQLEKSRLLSDRFSAERPKGSFSTLEIQRTEQGDSAMYLCASTWGGGSGELFFGEGSRLTVL.

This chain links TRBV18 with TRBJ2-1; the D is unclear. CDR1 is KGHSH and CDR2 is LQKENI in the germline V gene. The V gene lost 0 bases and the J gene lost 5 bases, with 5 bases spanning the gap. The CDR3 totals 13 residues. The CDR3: CASSPPSNNEQFF. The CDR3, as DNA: TGTGCCAGCTCACCACCGTCTAACAATGAGCAGTTCTTC.

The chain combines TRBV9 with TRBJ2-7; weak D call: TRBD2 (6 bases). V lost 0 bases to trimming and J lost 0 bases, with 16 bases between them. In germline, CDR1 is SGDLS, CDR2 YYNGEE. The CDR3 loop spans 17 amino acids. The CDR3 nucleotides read TGTGCCAGCAGCGTAGGGCTAGCGTCAACAAGCTCCTACGAGCAGTACTTC. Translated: CASSVGLASTSSYEQYF.